These T cell receptor beta chains were read from a single sample in a study of sequential checkpoint blockade in melanoma. The method was immunoSEQ multiplex PCR; TCRdb's version includes in-frame clones alone and lacks a portion of them. The table has approximately 3,500 clones, 20% to 25% seen once. The material was tumor tissue (inferred from file names), obtained from a patient given nivolumab and ipilimumab in sequence. The receptors here all came from a human donor with melanoma. CDR3s include the opening cysteine and the closing phenylalanine or tryptophan. D genes are given only for firm matches. Expanded clones are given a class, and other clones once, few, many or no size at all.

J: TRBJ2-1
D: -
size: few
V: TRBV9
length: 17
CDR3: CASSVALGAWSRNEQFF
DNA: TGTGCCAGCAGCGTAGCCCTGGGGGCGTGGTCTCGTAATGAGCAGTTCTTC

J: TRBJ2-5
D: TRBD2
size: -
V: TRBV19
length: 16
CDR3: CASSNTGLAAQETQYF
DNA: TGTGCCAGTAGTAACACCGGACTAGCGGCACAAGAGACCCAGTACTTC

J: TRBJ1-2
D: TRBD1
size: -
V: TRBV23-1
length: 13
CDR3: CASSSTGFNGYTF
DNA: TGCGCCAGCAGCTCGACAGGGTTTAATGGCTACACCTTC

J: TRBJ2-3
D: TRBD1
size: -
V: TRBV19
length: 15
CDR3: CASRLGDRGTDTQYF
DNA: TGTGCCAGTCGCCTGGGGGACAGGGGCACAGATACGCAGTATTTT

J: TRBJ2-7
D: -
size: -
V: TRBV5-1
length: 14
CDR3: CASSLARGKDEQYF
DNA: TGCGCCAGCAGCTTGGCTCGGGGGAAGGACGAGCAGTACTTC

J: TRBJ1-1
D: -
size: -
V: TRBV6-8
length: 14
CDR3: CASSYDRRRAEAFF
DNA: TGTGCCAGCAGTTACGACCGACGCAGGGCTGAAGCTTTCTTT

J: TRBJ1-1
D: -
size: many
V: TRBV11-3
length: 14
CDR3: CASSLSGKRTEAFF
DNA: TGTGCCAGCAGCTTGTCGGGGAAAAGGACTGAAGCTTTCTTT

J: TRBJ1-6
D: -
size: many
V: TRBV11-3
length: 17
CDR3: CASSRPLRSSYNSPLHF
DNA: TGTGCCAGCAGCCGCCCATTGCGGAGCTCCTATAATTCACCCCTCCACTTT

J: TRBJ2-7
D: -
size: many
V: TRBV11-3
length: 14
CDR3: CASSLVGGYYEQYF
DNA: TGTGCCAGCAGCTTAGTGGGCGGCTACTACGAGCAGTACTTC

J: TRBJ2-7
D: -
size: -
V: TRBV4-1
length: 16
CDR3: CASSQDPGGNSYEQYF
DNA: TGCGCCAGCAGCCAAGATCCCGGGGGAAACTCCTACGAGCAGTACTTC

J: TRBJ2-1
D: -
size: few
V: TRBV6-8
length: 15
CDR3: CASSPGAGSYNEQFF
DNA: TGTGCCAGCAGCCCGGGGGCAGGCTCCTACAATGAGCAGTTCTTC

J: TRBJ2-5
D: -
size: many
V: TRBV11-3
length: 14
CDR3: CASSLGTGQETQYF
DNA: TGTGCCAGCAGCTTGGGCACCGGACAAGAGACCCAGTACTTC

J: TRBJ2-2
D: TRBD2
size: few
V: TRBV11-3
length: 14
CDR3: CASSFGGSTGELFF
DNA: TGTGCTAGCAGCTTCGGCGGGAGCACCGGGGAGCTGTTTTTT

J: TRBJ1-5
D: TRBD1
size: -
V: TRBV2
length: 13
CDR3: CASSGTGGQPQHF
DNA: TGTGCCAGCAGCGGGACAGGTGGACAGCCCCAGCATTTT

J: TRBJ1-6
D: TRBD1
size: -
V: TRBV19
length: 15
CDR3: CASSRTGALDSPLHF
DNA: TGTGCCAGTAGTCGGACAGGGGCTCTGGATTCACCCCTCCACTTT

J: TRBJ2-5
D: -
size: -
V: TRBV12-1
length: 14
CDR3: CASSFGGGPGTQYF
DNA: TGTGCCAGCAGCTTTGGAGGGGGGCCTGGGACCCAGTACTTC

J: TRBJ1-5
D: -
size: -
V: TRBV11-3
length: 15
CDR3: CASSNRLTVNQPQHF
DNA: TGTGCCAGCAGCAACCGTCTGACAGTCAATCAGCCCCAGCATTTT

J: TRBJ2-7
D: -
size: few
V: TRBV6-1
length: 14
CDR3: CASSEGSHPYEQYF
DNA: TGTGCCAGCAGTGAGGGATCCCACCCCTACGAGCAGTACTTC

J: TRBJ2-7
D: -
size: few
V: TRBV11-3
length: 14
CDR3: CASSLLGGNYEQYF
DNA: TGTGCCAGCAGCTTGTTGGGGGGAAACTACGAGCAGTACTTC

J: TRBJ2-2
D: TRBD1
size: -
V: TRBV11-3
length: 16
CDR3: CASSLEGGAYTGELFF
DNA: TGTGCCAGCAGCTTGGAAGGGGGCGCGTACACCGGGGAGCTGTTTTTT

J: TRBJ2-6
D: -
size: -
V: TRBV18
length: 15
CDR3: CASSPGVGGANVLTF
DNA: TGTGCCAGCTCACCGGGGGTCGGTGGGGCCAACGTCCTGACTTTC

J: TRBJ2-7
D: -
size: -
V: TRBV5-1
length: 15
CDR3: CASSLGAPGYYEQYF
DNA: TGCGCCAGCAGCTTGGGGGCCCCGGGATACTACGAGCAGTACTTC

J: TRBJ2-7
D: TRBD2
size: few
V: TRBV11-3
length: 14
CDR3: CASTTGGGAYEQYF
DNA: TGTGCCAGCACCACCGGCGGGGGGGCCTACGAGCAGTACTTC

J: TRBJ1-4
D: TRBD1
size: few
V: TRBV10-3
length: 16
CDR3: CAISEGREGAFGKLFF
DNA: TGTGCCATCAGTGAGGGTCGGGAGGGGGCGTTCGGAAAACTGTTTTTT

J: TRBJ1-5
D: -
size: -
V: TRBV19
length: 13
CDR3: CASTWGSNQPQHF
DNA: TGTGCCAGTACGTGGGGGAGCAATCAGCCCCAGCATTTT

J: TRBJ1-6
D: TRBD1
size: few
V: TRBV11-3
length: 17
CDR3: CASSPGTPGQGNSPLHF
DNA: TGTGCCAGCAGCCCGGGGACTCCGGGACAGGGAAATTCACCCCTCCACTTT

J: TRBJ1-6
D: TRBD1
size: few
V: TRBV9
length: 14
CDR3: CASSLQGAGSPLHF
DNA: TGTGCCAGCAGTCTACAGGGGGCAGGTTCACCCCTCCACTTT

J: TRBJ2-2
D: -
size: few
V: TRBV15
length: 14
CDR3: CATSNGWGTGELFF
DNA: TGTGCCACCAGCAACGGGTGGGGGACCGGGGAGCTGTTTTTT

J: TRBJ1-5
D: -
size: many
V: TRBV11-3
length: 14
CDR3: CASSLGLVDQPQHF
DNA: TGTGCCAGCAGCTTAGGGCTGGTAGATCAGCCCCAGCATTTT

J: TRBJ2-7
D: -
size: few
V: TRBV5-1
length: 14
CDR3: CASSLGRQSYEQYF
DNA: TGCGCCAGCAGCTTGGGGAGACAGTCATACGAGCAGTACTTC

J: TRBJ1-4
D: -
size: many
V: TRBV9
length: 16
CDR3: CASSVGGGNGKEKLFF
DNA: TGTGCCAGCAGCGTAGGCGGGGGCAATGGAAAAGAAAAACTGTTTTTT

J: TRBJ1-4
D: -
size: many
V: TRBV11-3
length: 15
CDR3: CASSLAGARGEKLFF
DNA: TGTGCCAGCAGCTTGGCAGGGGCGCGGGGTGAAAAACTGTTTTTT

J: TRBJ2-1
D: -
size: many
V: TRBV7-7
length: 16
CDR3: CASNRYYRDSDNEQFF
DNA: TGTGCCAGCAACCGTTATTACCGGGACTCCGACAATGAGCAGTTCTTC

J: TRBJ2-3
D: -
size: medium-sized
V: TRBV6-8
length: 13
CDR3: CASSYSRGDTQYF
DNA: TGTGCCAGCAGTTACTCCCGAGGGGATACGCAGTATTTT

J: TRBJ1-5
D: -
size: many
V: TRBV28
length: 15
CDR3: CASRTFILGNQPQHF
DNA: TGTGCCAGCAGGACCTTTATTCTGGGCAATCAGCCCCAGCATTTT

J: TRBJ2-1
D: -
size: medium-sized
V: TRBV14
length: 17
CDR3: CASSQDFSVSRYNEQFF
DNA: TGTGCCAGCAGCCAAGACTTTTCTGTATCCCGCTACAATGAGCAGTTCTTC

J: TRBJ1-6
D: TRBD1
size: once
V: TRBV5-1
length: 16
CDR3: CASSATGDSRNSPLHF
DNA: TGCGCCAGCAGCGCGACAGGGGACAGCCGAAATTCACCCCTCCACTTT

J: TRBJ2-3
D: -
size: few
V: TRBV6-8
length: 15
CDR3: CASSYSWARGDTQYF
DNA: TGTGCCAGCAGTTACTCTTGGGCCCGGGGGGATACGCAGTATTTT

J: TRBJ1-2
D: -
size: few
V: TRBV5-1
length: 14
CDR3: CASSFGHSNYGYTF
DNA: TGCGCCAGCAGCTTCGGACACTCTAACTATGGCTACACCTTC

J: TRBJ2-1
D: -
size: -
V: TRBV15
length: 17
CDR3: CATSSRGGPDGGNEQFF
DNA: TGTGCCACCAGCAGCAGAGGGGGGCCCGACGGAGGCAATGAGCAGTTCTTC

J: TRBJ1-1
D: -
size: -
V: TRBV28
length: 14
CDR3: CASRGAGTSTEAFF
DNA: TGTGCCAGCAGGGGGGCTGGGACAAGCACTGAAGCTTTCTTT

J: TRBJ2-7
D: TRBD1
size: -
V: TRBV5-1
length: 14
CDR3: CASSYGTGGNEQYF
DNA: TGCGCCAGCAGCTATGGGACAGGGGGAAACGAGCAGTACTTC

J: TRBJ2-2
D: TRBD2
size: few
V: TRBV6-7
length: 16
CDR3: CASSLRGGRNTGELFF
DNA: TGTGCCAGCAGCCTCCGGGGGGGGCGAAACACCGGGGAGCTGTTTTTT

J: TRBJ1-2
D: -
size: -
V: TRBV5-1
length: 14
CDR3: CASSLSRTNYGYTF
DNA: TGCGCCAGCAGCCTGAGCCGGACTAACTATGGCTACACCTTC

J: TRBJ2-7
D: -
size: few
V: TRBV30
length: 11
CDR3: CAFAQGHEQYF
DNA: TGTGCCTTTGCACAGGGTCACGAGCAGTACTTC

J: TRBJ1-6
D: -
size: -
V: TRBV6-8
length: 17
CDR3: CASSGQGDSSYNSPLHF
DNA: TGTGCCAGCAGTGGGCAGGGAGACAGCTCCTATAATTCACCCCTCCACTTT

J: TRBJ1-1
D: -
size: -
V: TRBV30
length: 12
CDR3: CAWNPKNTEAFF
DNA: TGTGCCTGGAATCCGAAGAACACTGAAGCTTTCTTT

J: TRBJ1-2
D: TRBD1
size: few
V: TRBV11-3
length: 15
CDR3: CASSLGQGRNYGYTF
DNA: TGTGCCAGCAGCTTGGGACAGGGGCGGAACTATGGCTACACCTTC

J: TRBJ1-1
D: -
size: -
V: TRBV18
length: 15
CDR3: CASSPGGDMNTEAFF
DNA: TGTGCCAGCTCACCTGGGGGAGACATGAACACTGAAGCTTTCTTT